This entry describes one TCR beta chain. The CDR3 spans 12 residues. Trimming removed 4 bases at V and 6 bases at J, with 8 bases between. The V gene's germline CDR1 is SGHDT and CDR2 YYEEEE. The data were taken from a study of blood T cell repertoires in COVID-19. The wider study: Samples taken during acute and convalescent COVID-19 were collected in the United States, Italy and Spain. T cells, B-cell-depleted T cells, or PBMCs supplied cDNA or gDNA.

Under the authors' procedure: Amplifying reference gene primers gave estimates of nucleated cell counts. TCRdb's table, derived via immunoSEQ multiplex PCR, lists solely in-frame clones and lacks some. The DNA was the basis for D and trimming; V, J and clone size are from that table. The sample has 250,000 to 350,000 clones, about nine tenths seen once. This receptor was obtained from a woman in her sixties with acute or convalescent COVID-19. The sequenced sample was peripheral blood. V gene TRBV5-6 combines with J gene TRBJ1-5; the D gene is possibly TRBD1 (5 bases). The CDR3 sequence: CASSQGPQPQHF. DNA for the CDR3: TGTGCCAGCAGCCAGGGTCCTCAGCCCCAGCATTTT. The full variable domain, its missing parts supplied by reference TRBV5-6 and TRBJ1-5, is DAGVTQSPTHLIKTRGQQVTLRCSPKSGHDTVSWYQQALGQGPQFIFQYYEEEERQRGNFPDRFSGHQFPNYSSELNVNALLLGDSALYLCASSQGPQPQHFGDGTRLSIL.